Sequencing of this TCR beta chain was carried out in a study of read filtering for tumor transcriptome and immune sequencing. Study-level background: After DNase treatment, RNA was made into whole-transcriptome libraries. Study outcomes and limitations: Sorted CD138-negative bone marrow cells were not purified T cells. RNA-seq captured clonotypes less deeply and reliably than IR-seq.

Bone marrow was sampled from every patient at the time of active disease. The CDR3 has 17 residues. Looked up from germline, CDR1 is SGHDT and CDR2 is YYEEEE. Trimming took off 4 bases at V and 0 bases at J, with 14 bases between the two ends. The table lists this clonotype with a few counts. Its specificity is unknown. The library was built from roughly 400 ng RNA with molecular barcoded adaptors for alpha/delta and beta/gamma chains. MiXCR, run by TCRdb on the reads, gives a single entry per CDR3 protein. In the table there are 60,000 to 80,000 distinct CDR3 sequences, about 15% of which are singletons.

The TCR comes from a donor at least 40 years old with multiple myeloma. The source material was a population of CD138-negative cells sorted from bone marrow. V is TRBV5-6 and J is TRBJ2-6; D is perhaps TRBD2 (7 bases). CDR3 sequence: CASSGGGGLSGANVLTF. In DNA form, the CDR3 reads TGTGCCAGCAGCGGGGGAGGGGGACTCTCTGGGGCCAACGTCCTGACTTTC.